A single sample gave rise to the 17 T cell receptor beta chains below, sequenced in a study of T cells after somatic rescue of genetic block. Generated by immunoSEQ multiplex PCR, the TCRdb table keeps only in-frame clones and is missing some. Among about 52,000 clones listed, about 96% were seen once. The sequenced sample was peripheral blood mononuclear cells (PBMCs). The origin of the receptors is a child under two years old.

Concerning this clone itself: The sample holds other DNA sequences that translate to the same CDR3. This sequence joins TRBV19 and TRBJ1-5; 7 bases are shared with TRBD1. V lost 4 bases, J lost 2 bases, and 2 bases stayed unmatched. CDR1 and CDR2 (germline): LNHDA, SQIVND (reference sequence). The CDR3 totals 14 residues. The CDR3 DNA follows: TGTGCCAGTAGTACAGGACAGGGCAATCAGCCCCAGCATTTT. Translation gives CASSTGQGNQPQHF. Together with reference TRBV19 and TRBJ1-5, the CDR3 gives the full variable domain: DGGITQSPKYLFRKEGQNVTLSCEQNLNHDAMYWYRQDPGQGLRLIYYSQIVNDFQKGDIAEGYSVSREKKESFPLTVTSAQKNPTAFYLCASSTGQGNQPQHFGDGTRLSIL.

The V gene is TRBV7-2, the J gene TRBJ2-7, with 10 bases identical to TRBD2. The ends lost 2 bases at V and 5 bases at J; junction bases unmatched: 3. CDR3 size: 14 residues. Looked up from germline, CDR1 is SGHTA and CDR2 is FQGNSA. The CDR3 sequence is CASSLRTSGDEQYF. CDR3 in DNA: TGTGCCAGCAGCTTACGGACTAGCGGCGACGAGCAGTACTTC. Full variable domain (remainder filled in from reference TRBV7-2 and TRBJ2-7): GAGVSQSPSNKVTEKGKDVELRCDPISGHTALYWYRQSLGQGLEFLIYFQGNSAPDKSGLPSDRFSAERTGGSVSTLTIQRTQQEDSAVYLCASSLRTSGDEQYFGPGTRLTVT.

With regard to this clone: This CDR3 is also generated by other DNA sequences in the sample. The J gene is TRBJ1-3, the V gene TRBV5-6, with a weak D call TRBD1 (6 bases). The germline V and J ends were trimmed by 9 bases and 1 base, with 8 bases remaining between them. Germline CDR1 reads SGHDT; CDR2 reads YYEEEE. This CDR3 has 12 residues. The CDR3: CATQGSGNTIYF. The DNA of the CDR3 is TGTGCCACCCAGGGGTCTGGAAACACCATATATTTT.

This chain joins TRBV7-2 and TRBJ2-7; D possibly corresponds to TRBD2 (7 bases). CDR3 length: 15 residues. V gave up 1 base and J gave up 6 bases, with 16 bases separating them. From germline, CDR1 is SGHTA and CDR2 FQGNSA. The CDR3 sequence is CASSLEFRGGGEQYF. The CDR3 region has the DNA TGTGCCAGCAGCTTAGAGTTCAGGGGAGGGGGCGAGCAGTACTTC. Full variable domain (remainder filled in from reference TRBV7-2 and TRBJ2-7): GAGVSQSPSNKVTEKGKDVELRCDPISGHTALYWYRQSLGQGLEFLIYFQGNSAPDKSGLPSDRFSAERTGGSVSTLTIQRTQQEDSAVYLCASSLEFRGGGEQYFGPGTRLTVT.

The CDR3 DNA reads TGTGCCAGCAGCTCCCCCGCAAGCTCCTACGAGCAGTACTTC. Its translation is CASSSPASSYEQYF. This sequence joins TRBV28 and TRBJ2-7; unclear D gene. The ends were cut back, 6 bases at V and 0 bases at J, with 12 bases in the middle. Germline loops: CDR1 MDHEN, CDR2 SYDVKM. The CDR3 covers 14 residues.

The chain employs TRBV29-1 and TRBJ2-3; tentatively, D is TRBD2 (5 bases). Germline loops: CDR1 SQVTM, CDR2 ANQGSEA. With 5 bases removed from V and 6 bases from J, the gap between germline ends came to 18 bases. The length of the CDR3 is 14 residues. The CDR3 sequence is CSVFLASWSDTQYF. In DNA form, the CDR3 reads TGCAGCGTTTTTCTAGCCTCCTGGAGCGATACGCAGTATTTT.

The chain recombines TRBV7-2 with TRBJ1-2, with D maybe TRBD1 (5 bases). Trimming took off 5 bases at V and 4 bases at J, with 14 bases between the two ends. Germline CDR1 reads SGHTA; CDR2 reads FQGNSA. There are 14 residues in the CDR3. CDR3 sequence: CASSATGGSYGYTF. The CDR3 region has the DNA TGTGCCAGCAGCGCGACTGGGGGTAGCTATGGCTACACCTTC.

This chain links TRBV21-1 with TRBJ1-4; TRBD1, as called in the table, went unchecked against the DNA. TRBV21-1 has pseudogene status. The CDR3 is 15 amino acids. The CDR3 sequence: CASSKFQGTNEKLFF. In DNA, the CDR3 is TGTGCCAGCAGCAAATTTCAGGGAACTAATGAAAAACTGTTTTTT.

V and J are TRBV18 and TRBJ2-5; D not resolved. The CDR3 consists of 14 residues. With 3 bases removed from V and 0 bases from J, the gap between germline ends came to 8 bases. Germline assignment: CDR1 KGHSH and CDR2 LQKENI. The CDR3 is CASSPLNHQETQYF. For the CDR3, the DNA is TGTGCCAGCTCACCCCTTAACCACCAAGAGACCCAGTACTTC. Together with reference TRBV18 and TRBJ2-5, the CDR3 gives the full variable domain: NAGVMQNPRHLVRRRGQEARLRCSPMKGHSHVYWYRQLPEEGLKFMVYLQKENIIDESGMPKERFSAEFPKEGPSILRIQQVVRGDSAAYFCASSPLNHQETQYFGPGTRLLVL.

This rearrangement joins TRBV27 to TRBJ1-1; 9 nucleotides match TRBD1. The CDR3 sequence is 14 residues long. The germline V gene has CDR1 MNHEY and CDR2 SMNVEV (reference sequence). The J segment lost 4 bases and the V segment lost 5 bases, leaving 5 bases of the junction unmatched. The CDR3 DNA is TGTGCCAGCAGTATCGGACAGGGGACCACTGAAGCTTTCTTT. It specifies CASSIGQGTTEAFF.

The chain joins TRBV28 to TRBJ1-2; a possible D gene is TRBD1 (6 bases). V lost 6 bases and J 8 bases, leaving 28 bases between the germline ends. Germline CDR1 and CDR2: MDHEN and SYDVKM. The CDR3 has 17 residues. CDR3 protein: CASRSLSPPYREGGYTF. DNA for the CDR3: TGTGCCAGCAGGAGTTTATCTCCTCCTTACAGGGAAGGAGGCTACACCTTC.

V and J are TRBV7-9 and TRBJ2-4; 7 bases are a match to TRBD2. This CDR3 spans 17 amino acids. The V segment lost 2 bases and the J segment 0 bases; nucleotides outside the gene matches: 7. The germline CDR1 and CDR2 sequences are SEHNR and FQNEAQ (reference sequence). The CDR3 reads CASSLFASGAAKNIQYF. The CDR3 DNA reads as TGTGCCAGCAGCTTATTCGCTAGCGGTGCAGCCAAAAACATTCAGTACTTC.

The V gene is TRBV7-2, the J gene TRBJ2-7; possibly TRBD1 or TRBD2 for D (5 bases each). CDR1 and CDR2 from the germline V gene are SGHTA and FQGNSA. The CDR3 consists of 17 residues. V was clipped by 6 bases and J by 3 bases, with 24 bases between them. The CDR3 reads CASSPLDRLSSFYEQYF. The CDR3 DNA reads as TGTGCCAGCAGTCCACTAGACAGACTATCCTCTTTCTACGAGCAGTACTTC.

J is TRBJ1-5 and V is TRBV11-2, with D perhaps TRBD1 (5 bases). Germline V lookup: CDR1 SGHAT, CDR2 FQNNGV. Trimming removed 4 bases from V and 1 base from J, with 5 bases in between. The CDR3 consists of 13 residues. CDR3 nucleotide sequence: TGTGCCAGCAGCTGGGACAGCAATCAGCCCCAGCATTTT. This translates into CASSWDSNQPQHF.

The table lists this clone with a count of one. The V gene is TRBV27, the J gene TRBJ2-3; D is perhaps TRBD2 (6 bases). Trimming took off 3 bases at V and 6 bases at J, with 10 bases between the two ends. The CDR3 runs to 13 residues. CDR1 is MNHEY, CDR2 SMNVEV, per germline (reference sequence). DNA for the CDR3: TGTGCCAGCAGTTTCTCGGGAGTGGATACGCAGTATTTT. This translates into CASSFSGVDTQYF.

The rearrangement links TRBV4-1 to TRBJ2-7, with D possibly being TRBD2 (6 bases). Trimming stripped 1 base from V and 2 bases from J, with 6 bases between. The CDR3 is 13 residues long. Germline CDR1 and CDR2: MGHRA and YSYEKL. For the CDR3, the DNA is TGCGCCAGCAGCCAAGGACTAGCCTACGAGCAGTACTTC. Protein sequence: CASSQGLAYEQYF.

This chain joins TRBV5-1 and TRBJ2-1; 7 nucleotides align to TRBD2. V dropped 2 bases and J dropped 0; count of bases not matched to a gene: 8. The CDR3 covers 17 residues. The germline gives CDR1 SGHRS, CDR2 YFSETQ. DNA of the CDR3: TGCGCCAGCAGCTTCGGGCTAGCGGCCCCCTCCTACAATGAGCAGTTCTTC. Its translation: CASSFGLAAPSYNEQFF. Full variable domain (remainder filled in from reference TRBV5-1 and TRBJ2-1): KAGVTQTPRYLIKTRGQQVTLSCSPISGHRSVSWYQQTPGQGLQFLFEYFSETQRNKGNFPGRFSGRQFSNSRSEMNVSTLELGDSALYLCASSFGLAAPSYNEQFFGPGTRLTVL.